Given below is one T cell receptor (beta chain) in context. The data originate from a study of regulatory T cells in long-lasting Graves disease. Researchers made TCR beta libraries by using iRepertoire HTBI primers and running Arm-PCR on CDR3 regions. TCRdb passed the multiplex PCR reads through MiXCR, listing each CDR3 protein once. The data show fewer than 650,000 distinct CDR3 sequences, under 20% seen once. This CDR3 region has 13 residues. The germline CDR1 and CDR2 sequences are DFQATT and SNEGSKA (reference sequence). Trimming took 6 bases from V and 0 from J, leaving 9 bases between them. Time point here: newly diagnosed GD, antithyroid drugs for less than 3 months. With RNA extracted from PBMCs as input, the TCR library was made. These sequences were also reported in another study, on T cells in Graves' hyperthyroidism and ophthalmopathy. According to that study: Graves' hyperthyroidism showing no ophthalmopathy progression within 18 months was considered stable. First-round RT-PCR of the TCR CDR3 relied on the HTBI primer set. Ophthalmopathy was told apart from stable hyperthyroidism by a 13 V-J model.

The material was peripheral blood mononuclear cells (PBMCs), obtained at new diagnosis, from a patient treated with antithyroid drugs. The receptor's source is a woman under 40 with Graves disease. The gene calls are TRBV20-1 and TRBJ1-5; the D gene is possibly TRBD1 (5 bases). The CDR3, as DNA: TGCAGTGCCAGACAGTATAGCAATCAGCCCCAGCATTTT. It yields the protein CSARQYSNQPQHF.